The rows below give T cell receptor beta chains drawn from one sample of a study of T cells in localized non-small cell lung cancer. Method: immunoSEQ multiplex PCR; TCRdb's copy keeps in-frame clones and lacks some. The table includes 3,600 or so clones, around 24% detected once. Material: lung tumor tissue, obtained before any cancer treatment. The source is a man aged 35 to 70 with stage II squamous cell lung carcinoma. CDR3s include the opening cysteine and the closing phenylalanine or tryptophan. Fields, in order: V gene, clone size, D gene, J gene, CDR3 DNA, CDR3 protein. A D gene is named only where the DNA matches it firmly. Size values are once, few and many counts, or a class for expanded clones, and some rows have none.

>TRBV11-3|few|TRBD1|TRBJ1-4
TGTGCCAGCAGCTTGAGACAGGGGAATGAAAAACTGTTTTTT
CASSLRQGNEKLFF
>TRBV15|medium-sized|NA|TRBJ2-1
TGTGCCACCAGCAGAGATCGTAGTGGGTACAATGAGCAGTTCTTC
CATSRDRSGYNEQFF
>TRBV23-1|NA|NA|TRBJ2-1
TGCGCCAGCACTCAGGACAAAGACAGGTGGGTTCACTCCTACAATGAGCAGTTCTTC
CASTQDKDRWVHSYNEQFF
>TRBV6-8|few|NA|TRBJ1-1
TGTGCCAGCAGATCTGGCCGTGGGCGGGGGAAAGACGAAGCTTTCTTT
CASRSGRGRGKDEAFF
>TRBV11-3|NA|TRBD2|TRBJ2-3
TGTGCCAGCAGCCCCGGACTAGCGGGGCGCACAGATACGCAGTATTTT
CASSPGLAGRTDTQYF
>TRBV6-8|few|NA|TRBJ2-1
TGTGCCAGCGGAACAGCTTACAATGAGCAGTTCTTC
CASGTAYNEQFF
>TRBV18|NA|TRBD1|TRBJ2-2
TGTGCCAGCTCACCCGGGACAGGGGCGTTCACCGGGGAGCTGTTTTTT
CASSPGTGAFTGELFF
>TRBV25-1|few|TRBD1|TRBJ2-5
TGTGCCAGCAGTGAACCAACAGGGGTGGGAGAGACCCAGTACTTC
CASSEPTGVGETQYF
>TRBV28|NA|NA|TRBJ1-2
TGTGCCAGCAGTTTACCTACAGGGTCCGGTGGCTACACCTTC
CASSLPTGSGGYTF
>TRBV28|NA|NA|TRBJ2-7
TGTGCCAGCAGTCCCCCCAGGATTTACGAGCAGTACTTC
CASSPPRIYEQYF
>TRBV6-8|NA|TRBD1|TRBJ2-7
TGTGCCACCCAGGACAGGGGCGACGAGCAGTACTTC
CATQDRGDEQYF
>TRBV9|NA|NA|TRBJ1-1
TGTGCCAGCAGCGTAGTCGCGAACACTGAAGCTTTCTTT
CASSVVANTEAFF
>TRBV5-1|NA|NA|TRBJ1-2
TGCGCCAGCAGCTTGATGAACTCCACAGCCCCCCATGGCTACACCTTC
CASSLMNSTAPHGYTF
>TRBV6-8|medium-sized|NA|TRBJ2-5
TGTGCCAGCAGTGTAACCGGACAAGAGACCCAGTACTTC
CASSVTGQETQYF
>TRBV4-1|NA|NA|TRBJ2-5
TGCGCCAGCAGCCCCTGGGAGAGGGAGACCCAGTACTTC
CASSPWERETQYF
>TRBV11-3|NA|NA|TRBJ2-2
TGTGCCAGCAGCTTGCTAACGGGCCTCACCGGGGAGCTGTTTTTT
CASSLLTGLTGELFF
>TRBV18|NA|NA|TRBJ1-2
TGTGCCAGCTCACCGGATGGCCGGGGCTACACCTTC
CASSPDGRGYTF
>TRBV9|few|TRBD1|TRBJ1-1
TGTGCCAGCAAGGGACAGGGTGGGGTTGAAGCTTTCTTT
CASKGQGGVEAFF
>TRBV23-1|few|TRBD1|TRBJ1-2
TGCGCCAGCAGCCAAGAAAGGGACAGGGGGCGAGGCTACACCTTC
CASSQERDRGRGYTF
>TRBV5-1|few|NA|TRBJ2-3
TGCGCCAGCAGCTTTGAGGCCCCGGGTACAGATACGCAGTATTTT
CASSFEAPGTDTQYF
>TRBV11-3|many|TRBD1|TRBJ1-1
TGTGCCAGCATGCAATCGTCCTGGGACAGGGAAGCTTTCTTT
CASMQSSWDREAFF
>TRBV11-3|NA|NA|TRBJ2-2
TGTGCCAGCAGCTTCGACTACTCCACCGGGGAGCTGTTTTTT
CASSFDYSTGELFF
>TRBV6-8|few|NA|TRBJ2-2
TGTGCCAGCAGTTTGAGGCCCGGGGAGCTGTTTTTT
CASSLRPGELFF
>TRBV6-8|few|NA|TRBJ2-2
TGTGCCGTACGGGACGGCACCGGGGAGCTGTTTTTT
CAVRDGTGELFF
>TRBV18|few|TRBD2|TRBJ2-1
TGTGCCAGCTCAACCCTAGCGGGGGGGAACAATGAGCAGTTCTTC
CASSTLAGGNNEQFF
>TRBV19|NA|NA|TRBJ1-3
TGTGCCAGTAGTATAGTCGCAGGGAGCTCTGGAAACACCATATATTTT
CASSIVAGSSGNTIYF
>TRBV19|NA|NA|TRBJ2-5
TGTGCCAGTGCCAAATCCGGGACATTCCAAGAGACCCAGTACTTC
CASAKSGTFQETQYF
>TRBV6-8|medium-sized|NA|TRBJ1-2
TGTGCCAGCAGTTACGCTAACTATGGCTACACCTTC
CASSYANYGYTF
>TRBV6-8|NA|NA|TRBJ2-2
TGTGCCAGCAGTCAATCCCCTTTTGGGCAAAGCACCGGGGAGCTGTTTTTT
CASSQSPFGQSTGELFF
>TRBV29-1|NA|NA|TRBJ2-7
TGCAGCGTCCTGGCGGGGCTCGAGATGGGTGAGCAGTACTTC
CSVLAGLEMGEQYF
>TRBV6-8|NA|NA|TRBJ2-2
TGTGCCACCCACCTGGGACTCCGGGCTACCGGGGAGCTGTTTTTT
CATHLGLRATGELFF
>TRBV11-3|few|NA|TRBJ2-5
TGTGCCAGCAGCTTTCAGGTCGGGGTTGAGACCCAGTACTTC
CASSFQVGVETQYF
>TRBV11-3|NA|TRBD1|TRBJ1-4
TGTGCCAGCAGCCCAAGCCAGGGGGCTTGGGAAAAACTGTTTTTT
CASSPSQGAWEKLFF
>TRBV6-7|medium-sized|NA|TRBJ2-7
TGTGCCAGCACTTTTCGCGACGAGCAGTACTTC
CASTFRDEQYF
>TRBV9|many|TRBD1|TRBJ2-7
TGTGCCAGCAGCGTAGTGGGACAGGGGGCGGACGAGCAGTACTTC
CASSVVGQGADEQYF
>TRBV6-8|NA|NA|TRBJ2-7
TGTGCCAGCAGTCCGAACAGTTACTACGAGCAGTACTTC
CASSPNSYYEQYF
>TRBV5-1|NA|TRBD2|TRBJ2-1
TGCGCCAGCAGCTTAGTTCCGGGACTAGCCAACAATGAGCAGTTCTTC
CASSLVPGLANNEQFF
>TRBV6-8|few|TRBD2|TRBJ2-2
TGTGCCAGCAGCCTGGGACTAGCGGGAGGTGGGGAGCTGTTTTTT
CASSLGLAGGGELFF
>TRBV6-8|few|NA|TRBJ2-1
TGTGCCAGCGGGCGGGGCCCCTCCTACAATGAGCAGTTCTTC
CASGRGPSYNEQFF
>TRBV9|NA|TRBD2|TRBJ2-1
TGTGCCAGCAGCGGAGGGACTAGCGGGAGGATCAATGAGCAGTTCTTC
CASSGGTSGRINEQFF
>TRBV19|NA|NA|TRBJ2-6
TGTGCCAGTAGGACATCGACAGGCCGCTCTGGGGCCAACGTCCTGACTTTC
CASRTSTGRSGANVLTF
>TRBV11-3|NA|NA|TRBJ2-5
TGTGCCAGCAGTTTCTCCCCGGGACCACAAGAGACCCAGTACTTC
CASSFSPGPQETQYF
>TRBV9|few|NA|TRBJ2-3
TGTGCCAGCAGCATTACAGGGCTGAGCACAGATACGCAGTATTTT
CASSITGLSTDTQYF
>TRBV29-1|medium-sized|NA|TRBJ1-2
TGCAGCGTTGAAGAGAGGAGCGGTAACTATGGCTACACCTTC
CSVEERSGNYGYTF
>TRBV19|NA|NA|TRBJ1-1
TGTGCCAGTAGTATTCGTCAGGGGCGGATCACTGAAGCTTTCTTT
CASSIRQGRITEAFF
>TRBV15|NA|NA|TRBJ2-4
TGTGCCACCAGCGAGACCACAATGCTAGCCAAAAACATTCAGTACTTC
CATSETTMLAKNIQYF
>TRBV19|NA|NA|TRBJ2-7
TGTGCCAGTAGTCGCCGACCTACCTACGAGCAGTACTTC
CASSRRPTYEQYF
>TRBV11-3|few|NA|TRBJ1-2
TGTGCCAGCAGCTTAGTTGTACAGAGCTATGGCTACACCTTC
CASSLVVQSYGYTF
>TRBV6-8|NA|TRBD2|TRBJ2-7
TGTGCCAGCAGTGATGATCTAGCGGGCGCCTACGAGCAGTACTTC
CASSDDLAGAYEQYF
>TRBV11-3|medium-sized|TRBD1|TRBJ2-7
TGTGCCAGCAGCTTTGGGGACAGGTCCTACGAGCAGTACTTC
CASSFGDRSYEQYF
>TRBV28|few|NA|TRBJ2-6
TGTGCCAGCAGTTCTGGGACAACCTTCACGATTGGGGCCAACGTCCTGACTTTC
CASSSGTTFTIGANVLTF
>TRBV11-3|medium-sized|TRBD1|TRBJ1-2
TGTGCCAGCAGCGGGGACAGGGCAAGCTATGGCTACACCTTC
CASSGDRASYGYTF
>TRBV19|few|NA|TRBJ2-1
TGTGCCAGTAGTAACTTGGGCGGGGCCTACAATGAGCAGTTCTTC
CASSNLGGAYNEQFF
>TRBV6-8|few|NA|TRBJ1-1
TGTGCCAGCAGTACAACGTTACGGGGTGAAGCTTTCTTT
CASSTTLRGEAFF
>TRBV11-3|NA|NA|TRBJ1-2
TGTGCCAGCAGCTCTTACAGGGAAGCTAACTATGGCTACACCTTC
CASSSYREANYGYTF